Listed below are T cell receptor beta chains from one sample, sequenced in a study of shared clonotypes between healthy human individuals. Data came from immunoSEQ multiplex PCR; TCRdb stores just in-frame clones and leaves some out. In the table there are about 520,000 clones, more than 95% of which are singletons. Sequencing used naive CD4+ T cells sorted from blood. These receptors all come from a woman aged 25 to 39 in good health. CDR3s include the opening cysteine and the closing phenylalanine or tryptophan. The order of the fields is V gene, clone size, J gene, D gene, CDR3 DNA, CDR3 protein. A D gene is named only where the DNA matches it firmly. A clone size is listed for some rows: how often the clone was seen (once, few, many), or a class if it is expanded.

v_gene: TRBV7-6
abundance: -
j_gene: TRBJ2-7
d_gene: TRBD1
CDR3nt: TGTGCCAGCAGCCCATCCGGGACAGGCTCCTACGAGCAGTACTTC
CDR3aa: CASSPSGTGSYEQYF

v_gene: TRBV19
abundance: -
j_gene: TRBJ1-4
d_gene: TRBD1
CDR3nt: TGTGCCAGTAGTGACAGGGGGCGTCGATTGACTAATGAAAAACTGTTTTTT
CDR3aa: CASSDRGRRLTNEKLFF

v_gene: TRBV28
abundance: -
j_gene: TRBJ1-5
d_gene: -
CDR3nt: TGTGCCAGCAGGACGCACCTATCCGCTCAGCCCCAGCATTTT
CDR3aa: CASRTHLSAQPQHF

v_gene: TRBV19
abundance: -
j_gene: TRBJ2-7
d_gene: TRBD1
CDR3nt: TGTGCCAGTAGTAGGACAGGGGAGGGTGCATACGAGCAGTACTTC
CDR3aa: CASSRTGEGAYEQYF

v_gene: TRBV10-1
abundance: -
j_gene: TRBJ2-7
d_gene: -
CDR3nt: TGCGCCAGCAGTTCTCAGGGCTACGAGCAGTACTTC
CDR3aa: CASSSQGYEQYF

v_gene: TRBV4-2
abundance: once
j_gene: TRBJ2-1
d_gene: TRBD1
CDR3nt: TGTGCCAGCAGCCTAGGGACAGCCCCCTCCTACAATGAGCAGTTCTTC
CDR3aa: CASSLGTAPSYNEQFF

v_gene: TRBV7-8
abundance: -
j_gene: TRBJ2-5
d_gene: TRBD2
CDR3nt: TGTGCCAGCTCCCGCACCGGGACTAGCGGGAGCAGAGAGACCCAGTACTTC
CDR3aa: CASSRTGTSGSRETQYF

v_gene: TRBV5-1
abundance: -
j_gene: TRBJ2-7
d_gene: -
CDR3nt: TGCGCCAGCAGCTCCTCCCCCAACGAGCAGTACTTC
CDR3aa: CASSSSPNEQYF

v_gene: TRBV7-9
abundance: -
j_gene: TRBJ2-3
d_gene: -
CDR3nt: TGTGCCAGCAGCTTAGGGGCAGGAGGGACGCAGTATTTT
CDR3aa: CASSLGAGGTQYF

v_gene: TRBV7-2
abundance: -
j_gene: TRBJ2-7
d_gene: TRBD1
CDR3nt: TGTGCCAGCAGCTTAGAAGACAGGGGGTACGAGCAGTACTTC
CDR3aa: CASSLEDRGYEQYF

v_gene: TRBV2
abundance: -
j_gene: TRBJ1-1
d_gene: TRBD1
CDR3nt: TGTGCCAGCAGTGGACAGGGGGGGACTGAAGCTTTCTTT
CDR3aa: CASSGQGGTEAFF

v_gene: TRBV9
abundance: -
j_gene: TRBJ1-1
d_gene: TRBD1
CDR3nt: TGTGCCAGCAGCGTAAACCGGGACAGTGAAGCTTTCTTT
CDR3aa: CASSVNRDSEAFF

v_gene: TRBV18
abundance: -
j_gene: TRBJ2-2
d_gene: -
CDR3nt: TGTGCCAGCTCTCCCCAGAGGGACACCGGGGAGCTGTTTTTT
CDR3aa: CASSPQRDTGELFF

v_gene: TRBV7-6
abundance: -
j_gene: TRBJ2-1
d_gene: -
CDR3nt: TGTGCCAGCAGCCTCCCTAGGACGAATATCAGGTCCCACAATGAGCAGTTCTTC
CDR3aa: CASSLPRTNIRSHNEQFF

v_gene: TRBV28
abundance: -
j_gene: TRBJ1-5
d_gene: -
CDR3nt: TGTGCCACCAAGCTTTACAGTCCCAATCAGCCCCAGCATTTT
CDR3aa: CATKLYSPNQPQHF

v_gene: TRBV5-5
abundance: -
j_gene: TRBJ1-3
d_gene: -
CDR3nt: TGTGCCAGCAGCTTGTTGCAGGGACTCTCTGGAAACACCATATATTTT
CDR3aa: CASSLLQGLSGNTIYF

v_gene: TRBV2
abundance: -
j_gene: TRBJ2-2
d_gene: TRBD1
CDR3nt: TGTGCCAGCACCGGACAGGGGGCCGGGGAGCTGTTTTTT
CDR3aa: CASTGQGAGELFF

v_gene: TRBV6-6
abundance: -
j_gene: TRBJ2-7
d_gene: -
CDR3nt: TGTGCCAGCGCGCGGGGGCGGGAACGTGACGAGCAGTACTTC
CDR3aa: CASARGRERDEQYF

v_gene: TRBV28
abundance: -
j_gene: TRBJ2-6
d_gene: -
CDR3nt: TGTGCCAGCAGCTATCGGGGGACCAGGTCTGGGGCCAACGTCCTGACTTTC
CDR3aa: CASSYRGTRSGANVLTF

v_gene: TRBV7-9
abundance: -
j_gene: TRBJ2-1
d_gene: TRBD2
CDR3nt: TGTGCCAGCAGCTTAAGGACTAGCGGGAGGGATACCTACTATGAGCAGTTCTTC
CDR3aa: CASSLRTSGRDTYYEQFF

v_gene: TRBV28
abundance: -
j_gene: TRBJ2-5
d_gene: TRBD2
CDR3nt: TGTGCCAGCAGTACGGCGGGGGGGCCTGAGACCCAGTACTTC
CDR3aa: CASSTAGGPETQYF

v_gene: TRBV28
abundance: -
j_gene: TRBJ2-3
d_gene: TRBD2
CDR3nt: TGTGCCAGCAGCCTGAGGTCAATTGCGGGAGGAAGCACAGATACGCAGTATTTT
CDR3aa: CASSLRSIAGGSTDTQYF

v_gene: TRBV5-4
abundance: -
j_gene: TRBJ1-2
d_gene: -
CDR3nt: TGTGCCAGCAGCCCGATGGTGTGGGAGCATGGCTACACCTTC
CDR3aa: CASSPMVWEHGYTF

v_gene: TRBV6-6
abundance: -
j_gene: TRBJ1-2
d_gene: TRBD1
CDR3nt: TGTGCCAGCAGTTACTCGACAGGGACAGCGGACTATGGCTACACCTTC
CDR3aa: CASSYSTGTADYGYTF

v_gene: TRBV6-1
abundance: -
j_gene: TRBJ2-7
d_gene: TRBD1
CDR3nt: TGTGCCAGCAGTGCGACAGACAGGGTATACGAGCAGTACTTC
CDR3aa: CASSATDRVYEQYF

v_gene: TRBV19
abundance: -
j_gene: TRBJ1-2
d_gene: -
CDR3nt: TGTGCCAGTAGTATAATTACGAATTGGGATGGCTACACCTTC
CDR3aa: CASSIITNWDGYTF

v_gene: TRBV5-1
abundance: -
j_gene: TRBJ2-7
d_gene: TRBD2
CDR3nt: TGCGCCAGCAGCCCGGGACTAGCGGGGGGGGGCGAGCAGTACTTC
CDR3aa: CASSPGLAGGGEQYF

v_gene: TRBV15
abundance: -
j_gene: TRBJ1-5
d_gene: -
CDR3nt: TGTGCCACCAGCAGGGGTTTTGGGGGGAATCAGCCCCAGCATTTT
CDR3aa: CATSRGFGGNQPQHF

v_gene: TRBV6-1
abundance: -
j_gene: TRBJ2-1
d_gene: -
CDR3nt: TGTGCCAGCAGTGAAGTAGGGGGACACACACTCCACGCCTCCTACAATGAGCAGTTCTTC
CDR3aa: CASSEVGGHTLHASYNEQFF

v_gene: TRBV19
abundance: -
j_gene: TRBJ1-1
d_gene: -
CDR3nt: TGTGCCAGTAACTCACAGGGAATGGCTTTCTTT
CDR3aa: CASNSQGMAFF

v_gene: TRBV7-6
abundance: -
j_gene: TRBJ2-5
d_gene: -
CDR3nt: TGTGCCAGCAGCCCATCCCCGATGGAGACCCAGTACTTC
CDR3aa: CASSPSPMETQYF

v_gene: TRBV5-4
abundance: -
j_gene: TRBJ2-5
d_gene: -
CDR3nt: TGTGCCAGCAGCTTGGGGGGACTAGAGACCCAGTACTTC
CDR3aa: CASSLGGLETQYF

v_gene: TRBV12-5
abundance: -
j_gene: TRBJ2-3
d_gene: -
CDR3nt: TGTGCTAGTGGTTACAATACAGATACGCAGTATTTT
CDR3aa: CASGYNTDTQYF